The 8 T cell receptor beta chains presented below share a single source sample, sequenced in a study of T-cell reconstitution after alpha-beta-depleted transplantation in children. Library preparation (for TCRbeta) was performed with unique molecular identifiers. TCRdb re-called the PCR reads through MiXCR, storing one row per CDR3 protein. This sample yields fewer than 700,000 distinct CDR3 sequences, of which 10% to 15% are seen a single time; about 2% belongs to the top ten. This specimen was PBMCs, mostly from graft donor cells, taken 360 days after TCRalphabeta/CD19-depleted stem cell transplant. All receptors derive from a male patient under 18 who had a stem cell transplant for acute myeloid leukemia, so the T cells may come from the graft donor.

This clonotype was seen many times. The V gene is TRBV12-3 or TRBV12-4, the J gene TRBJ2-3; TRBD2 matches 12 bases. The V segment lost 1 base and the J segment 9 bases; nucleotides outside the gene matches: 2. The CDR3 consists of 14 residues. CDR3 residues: CASSLGTSGKTQYF. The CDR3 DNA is TGTGCCAGCAGTTTAGGGACTAGCGGGAAGACGCAGTATTTT.

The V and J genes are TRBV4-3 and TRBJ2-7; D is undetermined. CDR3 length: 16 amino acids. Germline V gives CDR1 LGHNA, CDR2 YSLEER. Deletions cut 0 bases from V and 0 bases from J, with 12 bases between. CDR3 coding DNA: TGCGCCAGCAGCCAAGACTCGGGCCAGAGCTCCTACGAGCAGTACTTC. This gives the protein CASSQDSGQSSYEQYF.

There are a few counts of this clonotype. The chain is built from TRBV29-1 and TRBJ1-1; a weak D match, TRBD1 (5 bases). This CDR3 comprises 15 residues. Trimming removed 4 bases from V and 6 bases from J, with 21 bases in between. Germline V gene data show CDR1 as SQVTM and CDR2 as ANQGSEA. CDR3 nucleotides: TGCAGCGTTGCGCCCCGACAGCTTGGAGAAGCTGAAGCTTTCTTT. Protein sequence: CSVAPRQLGEAEAFF.

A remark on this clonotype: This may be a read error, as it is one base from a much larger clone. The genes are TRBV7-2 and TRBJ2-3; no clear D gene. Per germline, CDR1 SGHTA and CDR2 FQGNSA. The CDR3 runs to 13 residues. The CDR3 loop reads CASILEVADTQYF. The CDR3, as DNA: TGTGCCAGCATCTTAGAAGTTGCGGATACGCAGTATTTT.

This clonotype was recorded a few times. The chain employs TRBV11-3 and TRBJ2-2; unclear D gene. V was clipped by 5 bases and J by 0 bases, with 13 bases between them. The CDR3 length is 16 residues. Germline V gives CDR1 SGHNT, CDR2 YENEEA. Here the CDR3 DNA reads TGTGCCAGCAGCCCTGGACCTACCACGAACACCGGGGAGCTGTTTTTT. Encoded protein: CASSPGPTTNTGELFF.

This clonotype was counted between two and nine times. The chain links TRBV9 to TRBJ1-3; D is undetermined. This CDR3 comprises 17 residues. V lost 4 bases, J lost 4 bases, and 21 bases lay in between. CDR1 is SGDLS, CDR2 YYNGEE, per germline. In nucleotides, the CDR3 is TGTGCCAGCAGCACAACTATAGCCTACCGTGGAGGAAACACCATATATTTT. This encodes CASSTTIAYRGGNTIYF.

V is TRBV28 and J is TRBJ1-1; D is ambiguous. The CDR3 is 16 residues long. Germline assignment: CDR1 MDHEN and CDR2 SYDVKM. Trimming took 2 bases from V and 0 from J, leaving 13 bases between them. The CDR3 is CASSLVSPRVNTEAFF. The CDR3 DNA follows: TGTGCCAGCAGTTTAGTCTCACCCCGGGTGAACACTGAAGCTTTCTTT.

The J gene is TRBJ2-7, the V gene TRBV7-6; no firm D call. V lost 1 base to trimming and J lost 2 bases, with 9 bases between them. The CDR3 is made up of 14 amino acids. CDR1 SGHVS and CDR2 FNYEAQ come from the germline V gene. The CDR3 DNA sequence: TGTGCCAGCAGCTTAGAGCGATGGGCCTACGAGCAGTACTTC. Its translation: CASSLERWAYEQYF.